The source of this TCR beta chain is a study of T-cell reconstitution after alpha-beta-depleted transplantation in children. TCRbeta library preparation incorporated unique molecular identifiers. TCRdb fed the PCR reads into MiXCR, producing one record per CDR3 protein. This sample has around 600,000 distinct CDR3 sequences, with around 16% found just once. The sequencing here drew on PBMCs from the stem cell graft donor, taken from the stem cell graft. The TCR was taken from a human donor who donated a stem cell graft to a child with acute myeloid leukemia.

CDR3 amino acids: CASSRERPTLGSEQYF. The CDR3 DNA sequence: TGTGCCAGCAGCCGCGAGCGGCCTACCTTGGGCTCCGAGCAGTACTTC. The chain couples TRBV6-2 or TRBV6-3 to TRBJ2-7; possible D gene TRBD2, 5 bases. CDR1 is MNHEY, CDR2 SVGEGT, per germline. This CDR3 is 16 amino acids long. Trimming took off 6 bases at V and 6 bases at J, with 24 bases between the two ends.